This TCR beta chain was sequenced in a study of molecular identifiers for immune sequencing clone quantification. The CDR3 runs to 14 residues. The germline V and J ends were trimmed by 3 bases and 5 bases, with 14 bases remaining between them. Germline CDR1 reads SGDLS; CDR2 reads YYNGEE. TCRdb recomputed calls from the PCR reads with MiXCR, one row per CDR3 protein. The sample includes around 94,000 distinct CDR3 sequences, 35% seen only once; the top ten take roughly 10%. Naive CD8 libraries came from about 19,000 to 1,100,000 sorted cells with 10%, 30% or 50% RNA. Naive CD8 T cells underwent sorting with the CD8+CD4-CCR7+CD45RA+ definition.

The gene calls are TRBV9 and TRBJ2-5; D possibly matches TRBD1 or TRBD2 (5 bases each). This clonotype originated in a human donor in good health. Some libraries in this study had Jurkat cell RNA spiked in. Specimen: naive CD8+ T cells from blood, with Jurkat cell RNA spiked in. The subset is: FACS-sorted CD8+CD4-CCR7+CD45RA+ naive T cells. The CDR3 region has the DNA TGTGCCAGCAGCGGGGACGGGGTAGGCGAGACCCAGTACTTC. It codes for CASSGDGVGETQYF.